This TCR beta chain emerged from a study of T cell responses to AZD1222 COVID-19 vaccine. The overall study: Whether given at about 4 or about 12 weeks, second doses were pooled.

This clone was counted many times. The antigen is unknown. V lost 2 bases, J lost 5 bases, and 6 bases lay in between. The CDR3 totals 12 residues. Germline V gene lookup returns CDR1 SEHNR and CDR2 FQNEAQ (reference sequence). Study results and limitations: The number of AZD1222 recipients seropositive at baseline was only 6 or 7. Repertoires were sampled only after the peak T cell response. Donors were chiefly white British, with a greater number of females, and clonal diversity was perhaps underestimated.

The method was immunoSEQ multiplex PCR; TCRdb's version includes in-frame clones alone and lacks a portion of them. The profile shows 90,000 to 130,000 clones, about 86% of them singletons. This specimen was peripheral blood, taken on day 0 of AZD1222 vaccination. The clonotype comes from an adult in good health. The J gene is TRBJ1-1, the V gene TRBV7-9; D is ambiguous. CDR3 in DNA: TGTGCCAGCAGCTTAAGAGGAACTGAAGCTTTCTTT. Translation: CASSLRGTEAFF.